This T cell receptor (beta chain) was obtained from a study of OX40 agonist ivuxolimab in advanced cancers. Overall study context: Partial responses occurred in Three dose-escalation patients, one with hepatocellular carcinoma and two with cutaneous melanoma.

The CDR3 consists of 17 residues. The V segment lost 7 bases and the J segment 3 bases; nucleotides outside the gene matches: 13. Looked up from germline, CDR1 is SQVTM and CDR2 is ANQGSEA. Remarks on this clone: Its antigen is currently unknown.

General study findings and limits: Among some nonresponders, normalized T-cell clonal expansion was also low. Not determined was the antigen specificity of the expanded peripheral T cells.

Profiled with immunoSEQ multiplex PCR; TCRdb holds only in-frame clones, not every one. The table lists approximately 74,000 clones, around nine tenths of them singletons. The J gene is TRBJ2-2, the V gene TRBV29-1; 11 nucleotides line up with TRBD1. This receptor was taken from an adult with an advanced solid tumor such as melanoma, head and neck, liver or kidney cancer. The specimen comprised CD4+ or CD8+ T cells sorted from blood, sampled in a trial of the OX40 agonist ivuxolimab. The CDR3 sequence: CSAKGTGGISDTGELFF. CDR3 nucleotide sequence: TGCAGCGCAAAAGGGACAGGGGGTATTTCGGACACCGGGGAGCTGTTTTTT.